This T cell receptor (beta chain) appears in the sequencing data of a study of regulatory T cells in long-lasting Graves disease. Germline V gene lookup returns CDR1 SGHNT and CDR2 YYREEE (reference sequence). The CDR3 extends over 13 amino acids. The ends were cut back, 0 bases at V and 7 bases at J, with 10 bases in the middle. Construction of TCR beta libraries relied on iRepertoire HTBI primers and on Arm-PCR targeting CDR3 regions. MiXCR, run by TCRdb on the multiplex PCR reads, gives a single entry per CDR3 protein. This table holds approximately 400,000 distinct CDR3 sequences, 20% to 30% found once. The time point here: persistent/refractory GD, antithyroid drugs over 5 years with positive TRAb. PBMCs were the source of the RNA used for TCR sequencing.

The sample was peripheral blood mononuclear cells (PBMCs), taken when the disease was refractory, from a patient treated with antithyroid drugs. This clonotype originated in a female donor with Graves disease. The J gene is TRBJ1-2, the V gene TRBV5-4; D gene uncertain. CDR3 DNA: TGTGCCAGCAGCTTGGAGCTCTGGTCTGGCTACACCTTC. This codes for CASSLELWSGYTF.